This is a list of T cell receptor beta chains from one sample in a study of cytomegalovirus exposure and HLA in healthy donors. Generated by immunoSEQ multiplex PCR, the TCRdb table keeps only in-frame clones and is missing some. The sample consists of 100,000 or so clones, about three fifths of them appearing once. Sequencing was carried out using PBMCs. The receptors were gathered from a woman between 25 and 40 years old in good health and CMV-seropositive. Both conserved end residues are trimmed from each CDR3.

j_call,v_call,cdr3_aa
TRBJ1-1,TRBV7-3,ASSLSGDTEAF
TRBJ2-3,TRBV5-4,ASSLLSRAGDTQY
NA,TRBV6-5,ASSSRQGGTEQY
TRBJ2-2,TRBV30,AWSRAGGEGGELF
TRBJ2-1,TRBV7-9,SSTSREPYPYNEQF
TRBJ2-1,TRBV18,ASSLIQGNEQF
TRBJ2-1,TRBV19,ASSPRTSGAFGSSYNEQF
TRBJ1-1,TRBV7-9,ASSEQGAGTEAF
TRBJ2-2,TRBV19,ASSPFQRGGLTGELF
TRBJ2-3,TRBV6-1,ASTGRRGTQY
TRBJ2-7,TRBV6-6,ASSQRGIDEQY
TRBJ2-3,TRBV25-1,ASSEFASGAVADTQY
TRBJ2-7,TRBV21-1,ASSSIIPDREREQY
TRBJ2-1,TRBV6-1,ASSEVGGLAGQF
TRBJ1-1,TRBV5-1,ASSLGQGGTEAF
TRBJ2-5,TRBV7-3,ASSLGGGAGETQY
TRBJ2-7,TRBV18,ASSFELVYEQY
TRBJ2-7,TRBV28,ASTDRQYEQY
TRBJ2-2,TRBV10-1,ASSRTGNTGELF
TRBJ1-4,TRBV6-1,ASSRDPGKNEKLF
TRBJ1-4,TRBV4-1,ASSQVGTGSEKLF
TRBJ1-5,TRBV18,ASSPPGTVSNQPQH
TRBJ1-3,TRBV5-1,ASTPGLSGNTIY
TRBJ1-1,TRBV5-1,ASGQGGAETEAF